This T cell receptor (beta chain) was profiled in a study of T-cell reconstitution after alpha-beta-depleted transplantation in children (TCRdb year 2016). In terms of the full investigation: Using TCR repertoire profiling, the study quantitatively followed how T-cell immune reconstitution unfolded in children after TCRalphabeta/CD19-depleted allogeneic hematopoietic cell transplantation. Summary of the overall study and its limitations: In some patients, the high TCRbeta diversity seen at day 60 was put down to recipient T cells and intrathymic progenitors that had survived conditioning. About two months after transplant, the apparently early recovery of alphabetaT-cell counts reportedly depended on just several hundred clones that had expanded rapidly and came from non-depleted graft cells. Over subsequent months, a decline in hyperexpanded clone frequencies was noted, and after one year, T-cell counts and TCRbeta diversity were mostly ascribed to newly produced T cells.

Library preparation employed PCR. Sequenced using an Illumina HiSeq 2500. TCR libraries were prepared with molecular barcoding, using unique molecular identifiers to normalize TCRbeta repertoire quantification. TCRdb reran the public reads through fastp at Q25 and MiXCR, keeping productive beta chains. For every CDR3 protein sequence, its rows merge into one entry that carries the most common genes and DNA. The sample yields about 110,000 distinct CDR3 sequences; 5% to 7% were counted once. The biggest ten clones account for 20% to 25% of the sample. The CDR3 has 14 amino acids, counting the end cysteine and phenylalanine. The sequence is cut down to CDR3 DNA, 42 bases in frame from base 1. V sheds 3 bases and J sheds 2 bases, leaving 11 bases between their ends. CDR1 and CDR2 were assigned from the germline V gene as MDHEN and SYDVKM. This clonotype was seen repeatedly, ten times or more. What antigen it recognizes has not been identified. Per-base qualities were not stored, and no clone one base away is much larger.

The intended sense of this specimen's treatment or condition label: allogeneic hematopoietic cell transplantation with graft depleted of TCRalphabeta T cells and CD19 B cells. Transplant recipients were children who received TCRalphabeta/CD19-depleted allogeneic hematopoietic cell grafts. The chain was built from TRBV28 and TRBJ2-7; a tentative D match to TRBD2 spans 6 bases. Sequences were derived from PBMCs, mostly from graft donor cells, sampled 360 days after TCRalphabeta/CD19-depleted stem cell transplant. The receptor comes from a male patient between 2 and 15 years old who had a stem cell transplant for acute lymphoblastic leukemia, so the T cells may come from the graft donor. The CDR3 sequence is CASSFYPGAYEQYF. In nucleotide form, the sequence is TGTGCCAGCAGTTTTTATCCGGGGGCCTACGAGCAGTACTTC.